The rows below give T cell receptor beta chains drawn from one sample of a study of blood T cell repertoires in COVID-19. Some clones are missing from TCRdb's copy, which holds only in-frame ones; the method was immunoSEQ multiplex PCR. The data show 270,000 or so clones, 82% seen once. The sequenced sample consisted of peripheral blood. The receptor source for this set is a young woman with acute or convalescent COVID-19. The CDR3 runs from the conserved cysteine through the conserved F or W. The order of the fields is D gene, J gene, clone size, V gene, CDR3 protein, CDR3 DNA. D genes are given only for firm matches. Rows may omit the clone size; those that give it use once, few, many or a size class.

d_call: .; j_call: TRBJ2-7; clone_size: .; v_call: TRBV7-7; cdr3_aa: CASSPPDSYEQYF; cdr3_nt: TGTGCTAGCAGCCCACCAGACAGTTACGAGCAGTACTTC
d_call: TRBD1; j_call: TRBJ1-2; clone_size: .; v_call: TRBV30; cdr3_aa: CAWEQGARSYTF; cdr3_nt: TGTGCCTGGGAACAGGGGGCGCGCAGCTACACCTTC
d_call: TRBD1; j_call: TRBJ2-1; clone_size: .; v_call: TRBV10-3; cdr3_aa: CAITWDRGHEQFF; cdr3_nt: TGTGCCATCACCTGGGACAGGGGTCATGAGCAGTTCTTC
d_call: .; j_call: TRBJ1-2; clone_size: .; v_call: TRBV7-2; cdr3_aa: CASSSTQGWNGYTF; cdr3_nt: TGTGCCAGCAGCTCCACACAGGGATGGAATGGCTACACCTTC
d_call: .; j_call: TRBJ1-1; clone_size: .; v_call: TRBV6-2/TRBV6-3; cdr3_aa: CASSYSRVNTEAFF; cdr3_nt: TGTGCCAGCAGTTACTCGAGGGTGAACACTGAAGCTTTCTTT
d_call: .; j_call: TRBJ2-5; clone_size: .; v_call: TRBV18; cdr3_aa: CASSPPGLQETQYF; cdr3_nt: TGTGCCAGCTCACCACCGGGGCTTCAAGAGACCCAGTACTTC
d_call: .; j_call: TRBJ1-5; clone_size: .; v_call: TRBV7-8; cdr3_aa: CASSSNTGHSNQPQHF; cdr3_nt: TGTGCCAGCAGCTCAAACACAGGGCATAGCAATCAGCCCCAGCATTTT
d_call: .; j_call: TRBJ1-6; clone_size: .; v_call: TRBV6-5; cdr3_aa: CASSFPGTTPLHF; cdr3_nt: TGTGCCAGCAGCTTTCCTGGCACAACACCCCTCCACTTT
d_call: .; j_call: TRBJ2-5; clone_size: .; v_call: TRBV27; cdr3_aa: CASSLSKTASGETQYF; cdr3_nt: TGTGCCAGCAGTTTATCGAAAACCGCCAGCGGGGAGACCCAGTACTTC
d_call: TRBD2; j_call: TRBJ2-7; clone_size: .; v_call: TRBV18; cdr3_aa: CASSTRLAGRYEQYF; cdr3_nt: TGTGCCAGCTCAACACGACTAGCGGGACGCTACGAGCAGTACTTC
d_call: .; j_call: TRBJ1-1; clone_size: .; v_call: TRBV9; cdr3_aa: CASSVVANTEAFF; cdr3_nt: TGTGCCAGCAGCGTCGTGGCGAACACTGAAGCTTTCTTT
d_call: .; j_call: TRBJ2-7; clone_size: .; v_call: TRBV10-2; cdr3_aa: CASSEGAGSNYEQYF; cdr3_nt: TGCGCCAGCAGTGAAGGGGCGGGATCAAACTACGAGCAGTACTTC
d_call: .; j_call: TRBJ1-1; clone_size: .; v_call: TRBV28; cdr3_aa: CASSWGTRNTEAFF; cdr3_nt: TGTGCCAGCAGTTGGGGGACAAGAAACACTGAAGCTTTCTTT
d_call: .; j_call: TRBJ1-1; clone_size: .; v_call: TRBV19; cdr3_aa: CASSIYGTEAFF; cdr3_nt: TGTGCCAGTAGTATTTACGGCACTGAAGCTTTCTTT
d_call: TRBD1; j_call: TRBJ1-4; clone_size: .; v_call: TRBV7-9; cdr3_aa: CASRSGTGGLGEKLFF; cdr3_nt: TGTGCCAGCAGATCCGGGACAGGGGGCCTTGGTGAAAAACTGTTTTTT
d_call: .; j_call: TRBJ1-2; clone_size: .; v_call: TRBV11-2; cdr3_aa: CASSTSNYGYTF; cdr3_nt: TGTGCCAGCAGCACTAGTAACTATGGCTACACCTTC
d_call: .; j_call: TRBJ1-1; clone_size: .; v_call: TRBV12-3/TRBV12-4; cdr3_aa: CASSLLRNTEAFF; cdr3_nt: TGTGCCAGCAGTCTCCTTAGGAACACTGAAGCTTTCTTT
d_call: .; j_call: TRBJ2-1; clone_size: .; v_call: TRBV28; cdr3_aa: CASSSLAELDNEQFF; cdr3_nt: TGTGCCAGCAGTTCGTTAGCGGAGCTGGACAATGAGCAGTTCTTC
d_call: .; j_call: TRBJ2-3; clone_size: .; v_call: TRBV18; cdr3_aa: CASSKGTTSTDTQYF; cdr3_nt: TGTGCCAGCTCGAAGGGGACAACTAGCACAGATACGCAGTATTTT
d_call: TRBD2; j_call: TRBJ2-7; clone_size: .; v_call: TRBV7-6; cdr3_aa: CASSLGGLAGAGEQYF; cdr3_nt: TGTGCCAGCAGCTTAGGAGGACTAGCGGGAGCTGGGGAGCAGTACTTC
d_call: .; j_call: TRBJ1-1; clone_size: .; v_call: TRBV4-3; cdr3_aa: CASSQYRTGNTEAFF; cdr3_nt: TGCGCCAGCAGCCAATACCGAACAGGGAACACTGAAGCTTTCTTT
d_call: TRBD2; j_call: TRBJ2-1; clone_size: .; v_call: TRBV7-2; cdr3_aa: CASSPPGLAGVEKQFF; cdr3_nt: TGTGCCAGCAGCCCCCCCGGACTAGCGGGAGTGGAGAAGCAGTTCTTC
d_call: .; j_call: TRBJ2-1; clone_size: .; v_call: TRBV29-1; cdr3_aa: CSVAEGSYNEQFF; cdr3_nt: TGCAGCGTTGCGGAGGGGTCCTACAATGAGCAGTTCTTC
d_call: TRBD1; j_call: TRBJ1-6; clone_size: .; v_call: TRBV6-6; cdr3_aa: CASSTRYRDRGKAPGGSPLHF; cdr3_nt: TGTGCCAGCAGCACTCGTTACCGGGACAGGGGGAAAGCGCCCGGGGGTTCACCCCTCCACTTT
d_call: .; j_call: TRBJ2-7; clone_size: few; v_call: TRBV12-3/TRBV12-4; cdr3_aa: CASSFSYEQYF; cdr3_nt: TGTGCCAGCAGTTTTTCGTACGAGCAGTACTTC
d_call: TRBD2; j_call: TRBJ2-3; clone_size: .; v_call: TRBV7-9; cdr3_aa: CASSLAGSGASTDTQYF; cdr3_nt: TGTGCCAGCAGCTTAGCGGGTAGCGGGGCCAGCACAGATACGCAGTATTTT
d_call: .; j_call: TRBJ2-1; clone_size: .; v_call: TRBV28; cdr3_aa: CASQIVAETYNEQFF; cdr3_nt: TGTGCCAGCCAAATTGTAGCGGAGACCTACAATGAGCAGTTCTTC
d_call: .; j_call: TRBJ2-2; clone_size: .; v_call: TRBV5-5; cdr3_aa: CASSLGQVSTGELFF; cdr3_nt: TGTGCCAGCAGCTTGGGACAGGTATCCACCGGGGAGCTGTTTTTT
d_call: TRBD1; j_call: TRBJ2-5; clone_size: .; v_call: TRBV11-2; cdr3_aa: CASRLQRTGRGTQYF; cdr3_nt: TGTGCCAGCCGATTGCAAAGGACAGGGCGAGGGACCCAGTACTTC
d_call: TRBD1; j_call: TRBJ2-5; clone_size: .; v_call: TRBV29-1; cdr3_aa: CSGAQGSGKTQYF; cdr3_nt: TGCAGCGGCGCACAGGGGTCCGGGAAGACCCAGTACTTC
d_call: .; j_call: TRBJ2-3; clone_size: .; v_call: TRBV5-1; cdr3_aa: CASRPLSRGWHTDTQYF; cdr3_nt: TGCGCCAGCAGGCCCCTGAGTCGGGGTTGGCACACAGATACGCAGTATTTT
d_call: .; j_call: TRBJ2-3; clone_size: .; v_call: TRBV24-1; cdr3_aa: CATSAGHLDTQYF; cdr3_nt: TGTGCCACCAGCGCCGGACATCTCGATACGCAGTATTTT
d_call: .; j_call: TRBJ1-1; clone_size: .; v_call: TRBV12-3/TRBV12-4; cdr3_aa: CASSSPGNTEAFF; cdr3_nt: TGTGCCAGCAGTTCGCCCGGGAACACTGAAGCTTTCTTT
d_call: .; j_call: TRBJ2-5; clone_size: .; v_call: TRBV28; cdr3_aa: CASSFWAKGVGRETQYF; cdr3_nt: TGTGCCAGCAGTTTTTGGGCAAAGGGGGTAGGCAGAGAGACCCAGTACTTC
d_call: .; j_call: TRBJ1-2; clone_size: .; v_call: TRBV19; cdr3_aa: CASLSPTNNDYGYTF; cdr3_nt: TGTGCCAGCCTATCCCCGACAAATAACGACTATGGCTACACCTTC
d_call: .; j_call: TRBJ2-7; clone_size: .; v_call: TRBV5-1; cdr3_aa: CASSLEGGGEQYF; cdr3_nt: TGCGCCAGCAGCTTGGAGGGAGGGGGCGAGCAGTACTTC
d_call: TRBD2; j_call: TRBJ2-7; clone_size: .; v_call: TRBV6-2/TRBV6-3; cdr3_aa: CASSYGMRDYPYEQYF; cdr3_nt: TGTGCCAGCAGTTACGGTATGCGGGACTACCCCTACGAGCAGTACTTC
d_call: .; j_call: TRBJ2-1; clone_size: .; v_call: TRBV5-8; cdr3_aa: CASSLDLWLRVGEQFF; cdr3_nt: TGTGCCAGCAGCTTGGATCTTTGGCTCAGGGTAGGTGAGCAGTTCTTC
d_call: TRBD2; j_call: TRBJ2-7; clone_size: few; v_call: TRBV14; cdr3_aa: CASSQKAGRFEQYF; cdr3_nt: TGTGCCAGCAGCCAAAAAGCGGGAAGGTTTGAGCAGTACTTC
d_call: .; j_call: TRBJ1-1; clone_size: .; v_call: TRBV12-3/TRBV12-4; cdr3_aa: CASSLQGKPEAFF; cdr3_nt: TGTGCCAGCAGCTTGCAGGGAAAACCAGAAGCTTTCTTT
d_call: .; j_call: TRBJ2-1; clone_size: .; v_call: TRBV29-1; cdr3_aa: CSVEGQKNEQFF; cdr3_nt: TGCAGCGTTGAAGGGCAGAAGAATGAGCAGTTCTTC
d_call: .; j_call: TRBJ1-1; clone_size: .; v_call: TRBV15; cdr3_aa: CATSRDYRRTEAFF; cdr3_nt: TGTGCCACCAGCAGGGATTACAGGCGCACTGAAGCTTTCTTT
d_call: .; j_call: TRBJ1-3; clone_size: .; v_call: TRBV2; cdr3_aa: CASAQYAGNTIYF; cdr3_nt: TGTGCCAGCGCTCAGTACGCTGGAAACACCATATATTTT
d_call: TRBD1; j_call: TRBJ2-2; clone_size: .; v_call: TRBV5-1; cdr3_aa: CASRAVTGDSTGELFF; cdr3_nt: TGCGCCAGCCGAGCCGTGACAGGGGACAGTACCGGGGAGCTGTTTTTT
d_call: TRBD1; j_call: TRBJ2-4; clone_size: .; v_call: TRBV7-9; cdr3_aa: CASSPGGDRIAKNIQYF; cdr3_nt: TGTGCCAGCAGCCCCGGTGGGGACAGAATAGCCAAAAACATTCAGTACTTC
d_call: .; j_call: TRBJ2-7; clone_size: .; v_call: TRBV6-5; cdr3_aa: CASREGGSGSYEQYF; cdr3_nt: TGCGCCAGCAGGGAGGGGGGGAGCGGGTCCTACGAGCAGTACTTC
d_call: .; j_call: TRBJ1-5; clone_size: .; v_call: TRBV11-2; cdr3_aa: CASSLAGNQPQHF; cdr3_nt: TGTGCCAGCAGCTTAGCGGGCAATCAGCCCCAGCATTTT
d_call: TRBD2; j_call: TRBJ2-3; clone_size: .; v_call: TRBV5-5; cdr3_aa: CASSLAGGGDTQYF; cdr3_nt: TGTGCCAGCAGCTTGGCGGGAGGAGGGGATACGCAGTATTTT
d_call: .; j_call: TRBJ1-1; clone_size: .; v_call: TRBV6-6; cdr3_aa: CASTVLEAAEAFF; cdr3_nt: TGTGCCAGCACCGTTCTGGAGGCGGCTGAAGCTTTCTTT
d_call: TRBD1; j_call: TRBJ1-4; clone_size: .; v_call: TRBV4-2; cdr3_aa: CASSQGGTGARTNEKLFF; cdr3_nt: TGTGCCAGCAGCCAGGGAGGGACAGGGGCGAGGACTAATGAAAAACTGTTTTTT
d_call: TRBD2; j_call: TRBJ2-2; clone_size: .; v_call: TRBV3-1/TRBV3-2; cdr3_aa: CASSPLLVRLADTGELFF; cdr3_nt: TGTGCCAGCAGCCCGCTCCTAGTCCGACTAGCAGACACCGGGGAGCTGTTTTTT
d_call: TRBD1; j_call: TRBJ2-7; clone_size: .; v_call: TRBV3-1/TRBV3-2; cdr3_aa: CASSQGTGGAYEQYF; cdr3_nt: TGTGCCAGCAGCCAAGGGACAGGGGGGGCCTACGAGCAGTACTTC
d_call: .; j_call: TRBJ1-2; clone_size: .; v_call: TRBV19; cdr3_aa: CASSPTGTPGQGYTF; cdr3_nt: TGTGCCAGTAGTCCGACGGGGACACCAGGGCAGGGCTACACCTTC
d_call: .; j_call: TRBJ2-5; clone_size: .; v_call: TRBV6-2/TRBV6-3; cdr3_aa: CASSYSSLETQYF; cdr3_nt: TGTGCCAGCAGTTATTCTAGTCTGGAGACCCAGTACTTC
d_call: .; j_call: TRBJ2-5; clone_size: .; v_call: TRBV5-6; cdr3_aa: CASSLGRETQYF; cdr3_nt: TGTGCCAGCAGCTTGGGGAGAGAGACCCAGTACTTC
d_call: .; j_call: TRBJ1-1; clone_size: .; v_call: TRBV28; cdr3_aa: CASSLSVEAFF; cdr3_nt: TGTGCCAGCAGTTTATCGGTTGAAGCTTTCTTT
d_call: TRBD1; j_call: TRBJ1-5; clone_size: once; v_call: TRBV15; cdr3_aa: CATSRPGGVGQPQHF; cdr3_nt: TGTGCCACCAGCAGACCAGGGGGCGTGGGTCAGCCCCAGCATTTT
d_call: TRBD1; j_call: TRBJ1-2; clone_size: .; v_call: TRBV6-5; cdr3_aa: CASSRTGAYGYTF; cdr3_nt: TGTGCCAGCAGTCGCACAGGGGCCTATGGCTACACCTTC
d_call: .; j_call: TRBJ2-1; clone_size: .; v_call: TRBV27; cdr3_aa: CASSPLFPSYNEQFF; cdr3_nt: TGTGCCAGCAGCCCCCTTTTCCCCTCCTACAATGAGCAGTTCTTC